A selection of T cell receptor beta chains follows, all from one sample in a study of blood T cell repertoires in COVID-19. TCRdb's copy holds only in-frame clones and misses some; the assay was immunoSEQ multiplex PCR. Of about 87,000 clones in the sample, about 90% were seen once. The sample was peripheral blood. The receptors stem from a man aged 18 to 30 with COVID-19, enrolled during active disease. CDR3s include the opening cysteine and the closing phenylalanine or tryptophan. The order of the fields is J gene, V gene, clone size, D gene, CDR3 DNA, CDR3 protein. The D gene is left open where the match is weak. Some rows have no size entry. The others give once, few or many, or a class for an expanded clone.

J: TRBJ1-2
V: TRBV5-6
size: NA
D: TRBD1
DNA: TGTGCCAGCAGCTTGGGACAGGGGCACTATGGCTACACCTTC
CDR3: CASSLGQGHYGYTF

J: TRBJ2-2
V: TRBV7-2
size: NA
D: NA
DNA: TGTGCCAGCAGCCCGAGGACAATTACGGGCACCGGGGAGCTGTTTTTT
CDR3: CASSPRTITGTGELFF

J: TRBJ2-7
V: TRBV5-1
size: NA
D: NA
DNA: TGCGCCAGCAGCTTGGCCCAGGGTGGCGAGCAGTACTTC
CDR3: CASSLAQGGEQYF

J: TRBJ2-3
V: TRBV30
size: once
D: NA
DNA: TGTGCCTGGAGGGCGATTAAACACGGGGGAGATACGCAGTATTTT
CDR3: CAWRAIKHGGDTQYF

J: TRBJ1-1
V: TRBV18
size: NA
D: TRBD1
DNA: TGTGCCAGCTCACCAAGCTCGGGACAGGGCGCCACTGAAGCTTTCTTT
CDR3: CASSPSSGQGATEAFF

J: TRBJ1-1
V: TRBV10-3
size: NA
D: NA
DNA: TGTGCCATCAGTGGTCGGACAGCCACTGAAGCTTTCTTT
CDR3: CAISGRTATEAFF

J: TRBJ2-4
V: TRBV9
size: NA
D: NA
DNA: TGTGCCAGCAGCGGGAACCCAACCTTAGAACTAGAAAACATTCAGTACTTC
CDR3: CASSGNPTLELENIQYF

J: TRBJ2-2
V: TRBV5-1
size: NA
D: NA
DNA: TGCGCCAGCAGCTGGAGGGGCACCGGGGAGCTGTTTTTT
CDR3: CASSWRGTGELFF

J: TRBJ2-2
V: TRBV7-2
size: NA
D: TRBD2
DNA: TGTGCCAGCAGCCGTCGGAGCGGGGTGAACACCGGGGAGCTGTTTTTT
CDR3: CASSRRSGVNTGELFF

J: TRBJ2-7
V: TRBV5-6
size: NA
D: NA
DNA: TGTGCCAGCAGCTTGGGGGGCTACTACGAGCAGTACTTC
CDR3: CASSLGGYYEQYF

J: TRBJ2-1
V: TRBV13
size: NA
D: NA
DNA: TGTGCCAGCAGCTTAAGGGGGAGTTCCTACAATGAGCAGTTCTTC
CDR3: CASSLRGSSYNEQFF

J: TRBJ2-7
V: TRBV19
size: NA
D: NA
DNA: TGTGCCAGTAGTATAGGCGCTCTTGGCTCCTACGAGCAGTACTTC
CDR3: CASSIGALGSYEQYF

J: TRBJ2-5
V: TRBV19
size: NA
D: NA
DNA: TGTGCCAGTAGTCCCCGTCGTGAAGAGACCCAGTACTTC
CDR3: CASSPRREETQYF

J: TRBJ1-1
V: TRBV6-4
size: NA
D: TRBD1
DNA: TGTGCCAGCAGTGGGGGGACAGATTTCCCGAACACTGAAGCTTTCTTT
CDR3: CASSGGTDFPNTEAFF

J: TRBJ2-7
V: TRBV9
size: NA
D: TRBD2
DNA: TGTGCCAGCAGCGTAGGTAGCGGGAGTAGGGAGCAGTACTTC
CDR3: CASSVGSGSREQYF

J: TRBJ1-1
V: TRBV19
size: NA
D: NA
DNA: TGTGCCAGTAGTACCGGACAGATGAACACTGAAGCTTTCTTT
CDR3: CASSTGQMNTEAFF

J: TRBJ2-1
V: TRBV15
size: NA
D: NA
DNA: TGTGCCACCAGCAGCACTTTGCACCACAATGAGCAGTTCTTC
CDR3: CATSSTLHHNEQFF

J: TRBJ2-3
V: TRBV10-1
size: NA
D: TRBD2
DNA: TGCGCCAGCAGTGGTGGGACTAGCGGGACAGATACGCAGTATTTT
CDR3: CASSGGTSGTDTQYF

J: TRBJ2-3
V: TRBV9
size: NA
D: NA
DNA: TGTGCCAGCACCTCAGATGGCTCGCAAAGGGGTACGCAGTATTTT
CDR3: CASTSDGSQRGTQYF

J: TRBJ2-2
V: TRBV2
size: NA
D: TRBD2
DNA: TGTGCCAGCATCTGGGGTAGCGGGAGCACCGGGGAGCTGTTTTTT
CDR3: CASIWGSGSTGELFF

J: TRBJ2-7
V: TRBV13
size: NA
D: NA
DNA: TGTGCCAGCAAGGAGGGCTACGAGCAGTACTTC
CDR3: CASKEGYEQYF

J: TRBJ2-7
V: TRBV6-6
size: NA
D: NA
DNA: TGTGCCAGCAGTCCCCAGGGGTACGAGCAGTACTTC
CDR3: CASSPQGYEQYF

J: TRBJ2-1
V: TRBV27
size: once
D: NA
DNA: TGTGCCAGCAGTTTTAGCAATATTGGGTACAATGAGCAGTTCTTC
CDR3: CASSFSNIGYNEQFF

J: TRBJ2-3
V: TRBV29-1
size: NA
D: NA
DNA: TGCAGCGTTGAACGTAGCGGCACAGATACGCAGTATTTT
CDR3: CSVERSGTDTQYF

J: TRBJ1-4
V: TRBV4-1
size: NA
D: TRBD1
DNA: TGCGCCAGCTCCGCCGGGACAGGCCTAGACGGAAAACTGCTTTTT
CDR3: CASSAGTGLDGKLLF

J: TRBJ2-1
V: TRBV7-2
size: NA
D: TRBD2
DNA: TGTGCCAGCAGCCTACGGACTAGCGGGAGGGCCAATGAGCAGTTCTTC
CDR3: CASSLRTSGRANEQFF

J: TRBJ1-6
V: TRBV2
size: NA
D: NA
DNA: TGTGCCAGCGGGACTCCTAACTCTTCACCCCTCCACTTT
CDR3: CASGTPNSSPLHF

J: TRBJ1-1
V: TRBV7-9
size: few
D: NA
DNA: TGTGCCAGCAGCTTAACGGTGAACACTGAAGCTTTCTTT
CDR3: CASSLTVNTEAFF

J: TRBJ1-5
V: TRBV28
size: NA
D: NA
DNA: TGTGCCAGCAGTTACCCCTGGGGGGGGGCCGCTCAGCCCCAGCATTTT
CDR3: CASSYPWGGAAQPQHF

J: TRBJ1-1
V: TRBV6-5
size: NA
D: TRBD1
DNA: TGTGCCAGCACCGCTCGACAGGGGTTTGGCACTGAAGCTTTCTTT
CDR3: CASTARQGFGTEAFF

J: TRBJ2-1
V: TRBV6-5
size: NA
D: TRBD2
DNA: TGTGCCAGCACTAAAGGGGTAGCGGGAGGGAATGAGCAGTTCTTC
CDR3: CASTKGVAGGNEQFF

J: TRBJ2-3
V: TRBV4-1
size: NA
D: TRBD2
DNA: TGCGCCAGCAGCCAAGATGGGGCTAGCGGGAGGGGAGACACAGATACGCAGTATTTT
CDR3: CASSQDGASGRGDTDTQYF

J: TRBJ2-1
V: TRBV7-8
size: NA
D: TRBD1
DNA: TGTGCCAGCAGCTTCGGGACAGGGGGCTTGGATGAGCAGTTCTTC
CDR3: CASSFGTGGLDEQFF

J: TRBJ2-7
V: TRBV7-9
size: NA
D: NA
DNA: TGTGCCAGCAGCTCCCGTTTCTACGAGCAGTACTTC
CDR3: CASSSRFYEQYF

J: TRBJ2-1
V: TRBV12-5
size: NA
D: NA
DNA: TGTGCTAGTGGTCCTGGTGCAGGTGAGCAGTTCTTC
CDR3: CASGPGAGEQFF

J: TRBJ1-5
V: TRBV28
size: NA
D: TRBD1
DNA: TGTGCCAGCAGTCCACTTTCTTTACAGGGGATTAGCAATCAGCCCCAGCATTTT
CDR3: CASSPLSLQGISNQPQHF

J: TRBJ2-2
V: TRBV11-2
size: NA
D: TRBD2
DNA: TGTGCCAGCAGCGCCGGACTAGCGGGAGTTGGGGAGCTGTTTTTT
CDR3: CASSAGLAGVGELFF

J: TRBJ1-1
V: TRBV7-9
size: NA
D: TRBD1
DNA: TGTGCCAGCAGCTTAACAGGGGGCCTCACTGAAGCTTTCTTT
CDR3: CASSLTGGLTEAFF

J: TRBJ2-7
V: TRBV4-2
size: NA
D: TRBD2
DNA: TGTGCCAGCAGCCAAGATGGTAGCGGGACCTACGAGCAGTACTTC
CDR3: CASSQDGSGTYEQYF

J: TRBJ2-2
V: TRBV6-5
size: once
D: TRBD1
DNA: TGTGCCAGCAGTTACTCGGGACAGTCGGTTAGCGGGGAGCTGTTTTTT
CDR3: CASSYSGQSVSGELFF

J: TRBJ2-3
V: TRBV2
size: NA
D: TRBD1
DNA: TGTGCCAGCAGTGAGACAGGGCCCACAGATACGCAGTATTTT
CDR3: CASSETGPTDTQYF

J: TRBJ1-2
V: TRBV3-1/TRBV3-2
size: NA
D: NA
DNA: TGTGCCAGCAGCCAGGACAGCGGCGGCTACACCTTC
CDR3: CASSQDSGGYTF

J: TRBJ2-7
V: TRBV5-6
size: once
D: TRBD1
DNA: TGTGCCAGCAGCGAGACAGGGAGCGCCTACGAGCAGTACTTC
CDR3: CASSETGSAYEQYF

J: TRBJ2-7
V: TRBV7-2
size: NA
D: TRBD1
DNA: TGTGCCAGCAGCTCCAGGGGGCCCTACGAGCAGTACTTC
CDR3: CASSSRGPYEQYF

J: TRBJ1-3
V: TRBV28
size: NA
D: NA
DNA: TGTGCCAGCAGGCGCGGGCCTGTGACAAACACCATATATTTT
CDR3: CASRRGPVTNTIYF

J: TRBJ1-4
V: TRBV4-2
size: NA
D: TRBD1
DNA: TGTGCCAGCAGCCAAGATCTGACAGGGCCGGGTGAAAAACTGTTTTTT
CDR3: CASSQDLTGPGEKLFF

J: TRBJ2-4
V: TRBV18
size: once
D: NA
DNA: TGTGCCAGCTCACATTCCTACCAGGTGTTAGCCAAAAACATTCAGTACTTC
CDR3: CASSHSYQVLAKNIQYF

J: TRBJ1-6
V: TRBV6-6
size: NA
D: NA
DNA: TGTGCCAGCAGTTACGTATCTGAGGGTTCACCCCTCCACTTT
CDR3: CASSYVSEGSPLHF